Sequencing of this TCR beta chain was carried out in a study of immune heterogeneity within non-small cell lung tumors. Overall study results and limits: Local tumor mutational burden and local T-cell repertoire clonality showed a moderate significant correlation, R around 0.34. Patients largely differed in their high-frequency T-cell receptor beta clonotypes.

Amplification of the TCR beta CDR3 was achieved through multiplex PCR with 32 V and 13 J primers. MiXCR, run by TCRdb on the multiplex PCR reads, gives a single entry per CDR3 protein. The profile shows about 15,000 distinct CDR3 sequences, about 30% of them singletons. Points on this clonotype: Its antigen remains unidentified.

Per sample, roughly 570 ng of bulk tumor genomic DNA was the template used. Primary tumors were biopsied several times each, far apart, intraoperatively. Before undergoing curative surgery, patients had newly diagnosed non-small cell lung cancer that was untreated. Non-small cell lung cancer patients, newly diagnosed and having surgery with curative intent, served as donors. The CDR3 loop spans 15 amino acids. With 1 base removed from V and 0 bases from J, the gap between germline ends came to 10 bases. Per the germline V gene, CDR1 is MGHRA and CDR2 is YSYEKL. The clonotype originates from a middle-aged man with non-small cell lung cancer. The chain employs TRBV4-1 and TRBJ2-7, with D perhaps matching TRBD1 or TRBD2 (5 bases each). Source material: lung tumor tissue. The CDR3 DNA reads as TGCGCCAGCAGCCAAGCACACGGGACCTCCTACGAGCAGTACTTC. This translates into CASSQAHGTSYEQYF.